A few counts support the clone carrying this T cell receptor (beta chain). No antigen is known for it. This sample was taken from a study of response to subunit inactivated influenza vaccine. Findings of the study overall: There was a suggestion from the authors that each seasonal influenza vaccination recruits few new T cells.

Using its own MiXCR run on the RT-PCR reads, TCRdb lists one record per CDR3 protein. Here the sample spans about 540,000 distinct CDR3 sequences, under 25% being singletons. The data also belong to a second study, concerning T cells expressing NK-cell markers. That investigation notes: TCR beta cDNA was made by 5'RACE template switching with UMIs. One of the eight sequenced donors was seronegative, whereas the other seven were HCMV-seropositive. Dominant NKG2C+ clonotypes were found to form roughly 1.0-7.5% of CD8+ T cells in a handful of donors. Dominance of the CD3+CD56-NKG2C+ fraction by these clonotypes also held in several donors.

Sequences were derived from CD4+ T cells sorted from PBMCs, sampled less than 13 days after vaccination. This clonotype was sampled from a man aged 50-59 years who received an inactivated influenza vaccine.

The chain's CDR3 is CASSQGSLAWNEQFF. CDR3 bases: TGTGCCAGCAGCCAAGGCTCGCTAGCTTGGAATGAGCAGTTCTTC. The V gene is TRBV3-1, the J gene TRBJ2-1; D may be TRBD2 (5 bases). The CDR3 loop spans 15 amino acids. In germline, CDR1 is LGHDT, CDR2 YNNKEL (reference sequence). V lost 1 base to trimming and J lost 7 bases, with 14 bases between them.